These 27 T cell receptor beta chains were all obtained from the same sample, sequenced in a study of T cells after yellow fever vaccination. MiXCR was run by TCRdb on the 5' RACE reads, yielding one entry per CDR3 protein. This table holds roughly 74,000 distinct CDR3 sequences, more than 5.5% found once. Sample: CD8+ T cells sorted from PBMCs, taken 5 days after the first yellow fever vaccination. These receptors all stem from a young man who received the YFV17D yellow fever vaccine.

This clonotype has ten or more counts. The CDR3 loop is CASSYSWAGYGYTF. The CDR3 DNA sequence: TGTGCCAGCAGTTACTCGTGGGCTGGCTATGGCTACACCTTC. J is TRBJ1-2 and V is TRBV6-5; no clear D gene. Germline V gene sequence: CDR1 MNHEY, CDR2 SVGAGI. Trimming took off 0 bases at V and 4 bases at J, with 9 bases between the two ends. CDR3 length equals 14 residues.

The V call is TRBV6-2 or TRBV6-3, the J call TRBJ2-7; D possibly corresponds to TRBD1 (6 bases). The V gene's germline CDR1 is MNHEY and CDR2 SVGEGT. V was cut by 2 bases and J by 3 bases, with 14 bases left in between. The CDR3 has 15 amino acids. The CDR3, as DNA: TGTGCCAGCAGTTACCGGCCCGGGACAATCTACGAGCAGTACTTC. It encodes CASSYRPGTIYEQYF.

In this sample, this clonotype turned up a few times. The CDR3 sequence: CASSLYRGDSPLHF. CDR3 sequence (DNA): TGTGCCAGCAGCTTGTACAGGGGGGATTCACCCCTCCACTTT. The rearrangement uses TRBV5-5 and TRBJ1-6; 8 positions agree with TRBD1. With 1 base clipped from V and 8 bases from J, the junction kept 2 bases outside the gene matches. CDR3 length equals 14 residues. Germline loops: CDR1 SGHKS, CDR2 YYEKEE (reference sequence). The variable domain in full, with the rest retrieved from reference TRBV5-5 and TRBJ1-6, is DAGVTQSPTHLIKTRGQQVTLRCSPISGHKSVSWYQQVLGQGPQFIFQYYEKEERGRGNFPDRFSARQFPNYSSELNVNALLLGDSALYLCASSLYRGDSPLHFGNGTRLTVT.

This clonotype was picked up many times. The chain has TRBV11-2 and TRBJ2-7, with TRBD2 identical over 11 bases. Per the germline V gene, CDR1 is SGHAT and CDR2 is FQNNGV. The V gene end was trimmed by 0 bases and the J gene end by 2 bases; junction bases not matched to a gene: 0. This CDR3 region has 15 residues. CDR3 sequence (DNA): TGTGCCAGCAGCTTAGATAGCGGGGGGGCCTACGAGCAGTACTTC. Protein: CASSLDSGGAYEQYF.

The DNA of the CDR3 is TGTGCCACCAGTGATTTGGACTATAACACAGATACGCAGTATTTT. This codes for CATSDLDYNTDTQYF. The V call is TRBV24-1, the J call TRBJ2-3; maybe TRBD2 (5 bases). The germline gives CDR1 KGHDR, CDR2 SFDVKD. CDR3 length: 15 amino acids. Trimming shortened V by 0 bases and J by 2 bases, and 8 bases separated the two germline ends.

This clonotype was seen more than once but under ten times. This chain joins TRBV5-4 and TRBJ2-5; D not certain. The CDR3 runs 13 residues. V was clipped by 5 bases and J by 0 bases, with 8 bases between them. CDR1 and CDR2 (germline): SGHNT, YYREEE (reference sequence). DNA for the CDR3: TGTGCCAGCAGTACAGTGGACCAAGAGACCCAGTACTTC. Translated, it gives CASSTVDQETQYF.

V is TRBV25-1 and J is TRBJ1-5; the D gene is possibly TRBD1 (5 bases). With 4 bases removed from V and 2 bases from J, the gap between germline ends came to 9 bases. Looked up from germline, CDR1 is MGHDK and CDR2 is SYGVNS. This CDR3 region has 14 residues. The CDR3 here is CASSGIGGNQPQHF. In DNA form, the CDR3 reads TGTGCCAGCAGTGGGATAGGGGGCAATCAGCCCCAGCATTTT. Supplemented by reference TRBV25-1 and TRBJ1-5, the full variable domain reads EADIYQTPRYLVIGTGKKITLECSQTMGHDKMYWYQQDPGMELHLIHYSYGVNSTEKGDLSSESTVSRIRTEHFPLTLESARPSHTSQYLCASSGIGGNQPQHFGDGTRLSIL.

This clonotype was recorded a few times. The CDR3 reads CASSPGLGTGGATEQYV. Written as DNA, the CDR3 is TGCGCCAGCAGTCCCGGCTTAGGGACAGGGGGCGCGACCGAGCAGTACGTC. The V gene is TRBV23-1, the J gene TRBJ2-7; 12 bases align to TRBD1. TRBV23-1 is treated as an ORF (open reading frame) with a function not yet certain. This CDR3 comprises 17 residues. V lost 4 bases and J lost 6; bases outside the gene matches: 13.

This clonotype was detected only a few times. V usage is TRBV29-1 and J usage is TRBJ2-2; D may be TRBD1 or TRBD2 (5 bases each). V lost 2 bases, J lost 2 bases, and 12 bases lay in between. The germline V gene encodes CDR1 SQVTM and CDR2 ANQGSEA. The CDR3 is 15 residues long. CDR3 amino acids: CSVESGRGNTGELFF. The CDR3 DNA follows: TGCAGCGTTGAATCGGGACGGGGTAACACCGGGGAGCTGTTTTTT.

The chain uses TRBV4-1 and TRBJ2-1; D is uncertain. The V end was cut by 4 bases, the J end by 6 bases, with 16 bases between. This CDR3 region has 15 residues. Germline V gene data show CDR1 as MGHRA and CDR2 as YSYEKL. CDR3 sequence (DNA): TGCGCCAGCAGCCTAAGGGATTTGGTTCTCAATGAGCAGTTCTTC. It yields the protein CASSLRDLVLNEQFF.

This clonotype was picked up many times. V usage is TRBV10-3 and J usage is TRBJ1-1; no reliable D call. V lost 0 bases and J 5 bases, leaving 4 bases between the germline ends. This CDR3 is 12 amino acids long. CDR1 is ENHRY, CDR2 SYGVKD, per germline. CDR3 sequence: CAISESRTEAFF. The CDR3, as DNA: TGTGCCATCAGTGAGTCCAGGACTGAAGCTTTCTTT.

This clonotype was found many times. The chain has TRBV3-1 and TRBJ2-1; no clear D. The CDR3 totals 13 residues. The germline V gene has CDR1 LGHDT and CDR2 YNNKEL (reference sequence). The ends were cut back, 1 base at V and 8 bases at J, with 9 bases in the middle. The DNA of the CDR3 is TGTGCCAGCAGCCAAGCTGGGTTGGATGAGCAGTTCTTC. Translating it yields CASSQAGLDEQFF.

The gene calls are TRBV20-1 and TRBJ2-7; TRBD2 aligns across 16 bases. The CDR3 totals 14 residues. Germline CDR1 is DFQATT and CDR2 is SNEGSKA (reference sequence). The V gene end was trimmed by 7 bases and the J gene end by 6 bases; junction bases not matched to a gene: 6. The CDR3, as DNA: TGCAGTGACCCGGGACTAGCGGGGGGGGTCGAGCAGTACTTC. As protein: CSDPGLAGGVEQYF.

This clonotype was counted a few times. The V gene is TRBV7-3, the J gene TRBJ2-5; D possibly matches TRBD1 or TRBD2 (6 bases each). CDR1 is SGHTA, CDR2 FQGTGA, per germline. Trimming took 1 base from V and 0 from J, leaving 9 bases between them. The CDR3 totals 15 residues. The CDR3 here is CASSLKGGYQETQYF. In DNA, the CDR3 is TGTGCCAGCAGCTTAAAGGGGGGATACCAAGAGACCCAGTACTTC.

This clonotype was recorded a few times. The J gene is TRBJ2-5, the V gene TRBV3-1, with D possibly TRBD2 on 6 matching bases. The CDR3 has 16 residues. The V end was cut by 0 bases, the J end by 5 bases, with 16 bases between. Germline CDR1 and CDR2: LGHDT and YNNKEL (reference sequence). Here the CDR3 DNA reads TGTGCCAGCAGCCAAGATGAGGGGACGGCGGGGGAGACCCAGTACTTC. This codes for CASSQDEGTAGETQYF.

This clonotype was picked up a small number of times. CDR3 sequence (DNA): TGCAGCGTTGAAGATGAAGCAGGGTCGGAGCAGTACTTC. Protein: CSVEDEAGSEQYF. The chain has TRBV29-1 and TRBJ2-7; D is possibly TRBD1 (5 bases). Germline values: CDR1 SQVTM, CDR2 ANQGSEA. Trimming stripped 0 bases from V and 7 bases from J, with 13 bases between. This CDR3 comprises 13 residues.

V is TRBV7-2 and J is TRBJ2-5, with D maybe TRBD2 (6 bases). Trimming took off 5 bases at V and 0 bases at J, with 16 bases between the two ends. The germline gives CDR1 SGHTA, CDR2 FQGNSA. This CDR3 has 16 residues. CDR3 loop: CASSLWGLTNQETQYF. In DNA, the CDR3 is TGTGCCAGCAGCCTTTGGGGACTTACTAACCAAGAGACCCAGTACTTC.

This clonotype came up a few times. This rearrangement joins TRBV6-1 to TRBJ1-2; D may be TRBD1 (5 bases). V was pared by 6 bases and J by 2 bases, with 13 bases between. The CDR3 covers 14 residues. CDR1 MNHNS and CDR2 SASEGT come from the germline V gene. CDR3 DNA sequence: TGTGCCAGCAGACGCTCCGGACAAAACTATGGCTACACCTTC. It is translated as CASRRSGQNYGYTF.

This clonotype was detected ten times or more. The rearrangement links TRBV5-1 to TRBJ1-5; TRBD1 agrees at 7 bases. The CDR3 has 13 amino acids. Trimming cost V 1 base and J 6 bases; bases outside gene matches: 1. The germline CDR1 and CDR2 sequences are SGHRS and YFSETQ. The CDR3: CASSLTGVQPQHF. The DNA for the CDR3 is TGCGCCAGCAGCTTGACAGGGGTTCAGCCCCAGCATTTT.

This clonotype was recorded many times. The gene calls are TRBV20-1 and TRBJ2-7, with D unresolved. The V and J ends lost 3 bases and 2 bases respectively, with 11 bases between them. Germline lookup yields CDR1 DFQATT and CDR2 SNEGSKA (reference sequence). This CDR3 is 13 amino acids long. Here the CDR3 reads CSARLGHAYEQYF. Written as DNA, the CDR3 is TGCAGTGCTAGGCTGGGCCATGCCTACGAGCAGTACTTC.

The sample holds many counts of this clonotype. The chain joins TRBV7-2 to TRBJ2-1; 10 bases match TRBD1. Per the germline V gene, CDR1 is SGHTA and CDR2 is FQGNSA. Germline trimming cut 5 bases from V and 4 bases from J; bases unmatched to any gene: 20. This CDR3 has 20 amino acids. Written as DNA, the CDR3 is TGTGCCAGCAGCCTATTAGGGGGACAGGGGATGTTGGTTGGGTACAATGAGCAGTTCTTC. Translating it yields CASSLLGGQGMLVGYNEQFF.

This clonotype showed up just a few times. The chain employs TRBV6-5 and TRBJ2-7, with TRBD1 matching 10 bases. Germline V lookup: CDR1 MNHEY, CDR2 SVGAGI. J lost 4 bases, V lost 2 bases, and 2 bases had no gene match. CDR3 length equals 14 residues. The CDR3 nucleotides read TGTGCCAGCAGTTACGGGACAGGGGTATACGAGCAGTACTTC. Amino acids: CASSYGTGVYEQYF.

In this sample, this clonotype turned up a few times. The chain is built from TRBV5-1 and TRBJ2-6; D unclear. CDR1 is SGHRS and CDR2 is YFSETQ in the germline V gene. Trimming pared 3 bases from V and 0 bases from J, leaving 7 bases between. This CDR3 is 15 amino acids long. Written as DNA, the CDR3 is TGCGCCAGCAGCTCGACCGGCTCTGGGGCCAACGTCCTGACTTTC. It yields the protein CASSSTGSGANVLTF.

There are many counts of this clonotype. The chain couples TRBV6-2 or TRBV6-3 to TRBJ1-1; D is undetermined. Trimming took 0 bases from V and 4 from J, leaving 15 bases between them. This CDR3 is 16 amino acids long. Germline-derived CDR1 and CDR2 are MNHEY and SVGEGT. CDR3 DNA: TGTGCCAGCAGTTACTCTTTACCTCAAGGAGGCACTGAAGCTTTCTTT. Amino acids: CASSYSLPQGGTEAFF.

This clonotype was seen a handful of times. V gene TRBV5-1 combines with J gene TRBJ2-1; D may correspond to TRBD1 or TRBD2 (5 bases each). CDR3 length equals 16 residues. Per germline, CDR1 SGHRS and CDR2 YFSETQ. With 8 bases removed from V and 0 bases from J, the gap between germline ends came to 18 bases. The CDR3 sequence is CARRTVRGSSYNEQFF. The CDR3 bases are TGCGCCAGGAGGACTGTTAGGGGTAGCTCCTACAATGAGCAGTTCTTC.

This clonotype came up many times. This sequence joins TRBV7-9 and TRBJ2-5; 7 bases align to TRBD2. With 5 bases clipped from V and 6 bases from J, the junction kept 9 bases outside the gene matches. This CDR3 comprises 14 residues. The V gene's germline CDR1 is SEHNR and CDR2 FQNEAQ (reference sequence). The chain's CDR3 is CASSPEREGKTQYF. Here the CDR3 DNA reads TGTGCCAGCAGCCCAGAAAGGGAGGGGAAGACCCAGTACTTC.

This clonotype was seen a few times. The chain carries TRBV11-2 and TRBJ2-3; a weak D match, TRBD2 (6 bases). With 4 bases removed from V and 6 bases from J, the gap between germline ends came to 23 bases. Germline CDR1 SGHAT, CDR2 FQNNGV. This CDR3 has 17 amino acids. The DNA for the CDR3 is TGTGCCAGCAGCTCGGAGGGCGGCCAGGGATTCGGGGATACGCAGTATTTT. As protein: CASSSEGGQGFGDTQYF.